The entry below gives a single TCR beta chain sequence along with its context. This sample also contains other DNA sequences that code for the same CDR3. When replicate PCRs were run on sorted subsets, they used 150 to 200 ng DNA, about 30,000 T cell genomes. Sequenced by immunoSEQ multiplex PCR; TCRdb stores in-frame clones only, minus some. The data contain about 2 million clones, 85% to 95% of them singletons. The record originates from a study of shared clonotypes between healthy human individuals. The study drew all its donors from Caucasian adults living in Nashville, Tennessee. The germline V and J ends were trimmed by 6 bases and 4 bases, with 10 bases remaining between them. CDR1 MNHNS and CDR2 SASEGT come from the germline V gene. The CDR3 totals 13 residues.

The chain has TRBV6-1 and TRBJ2-1; a possible D gene is TRBD1 (6 bases). Sequencing was carried out using naive CD4+ T cells sorted from blood. This sample's subset: CD45RA+ positively selected. The sequence was collected from a young man in good health. The chain's CDR3 is CASRQGGYNEQFF. In DNA, the CDR3 is TGTGCCAGCAGACAGGGCGGGTACAATGAGCAGTTCTTC.